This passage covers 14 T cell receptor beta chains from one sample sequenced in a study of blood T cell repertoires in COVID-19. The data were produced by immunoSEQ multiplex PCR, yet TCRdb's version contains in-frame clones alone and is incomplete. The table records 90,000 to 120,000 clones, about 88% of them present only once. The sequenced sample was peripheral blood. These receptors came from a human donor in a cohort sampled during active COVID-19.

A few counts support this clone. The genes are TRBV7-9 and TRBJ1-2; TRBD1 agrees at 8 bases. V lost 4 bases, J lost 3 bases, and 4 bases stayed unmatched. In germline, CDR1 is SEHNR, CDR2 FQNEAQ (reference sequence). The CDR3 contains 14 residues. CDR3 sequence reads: CASSSVTGDYGYTF. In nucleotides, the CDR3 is TGTGCCAGCAGCTCCGTGACAGGGGACTATGGCTACACCTTC.

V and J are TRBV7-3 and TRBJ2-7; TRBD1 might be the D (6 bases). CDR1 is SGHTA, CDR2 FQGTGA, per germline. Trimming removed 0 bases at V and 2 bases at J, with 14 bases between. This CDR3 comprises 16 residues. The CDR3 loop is CASSLTFRDNPYEQYF. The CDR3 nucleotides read TGTGCCAGCAGCTTAACGTTCCGGGACAATCCCTACGAGCAGTACTTC.

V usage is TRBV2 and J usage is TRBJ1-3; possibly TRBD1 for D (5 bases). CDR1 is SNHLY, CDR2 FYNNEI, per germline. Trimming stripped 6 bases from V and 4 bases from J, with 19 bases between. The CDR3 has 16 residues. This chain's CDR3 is CASSEQVSFSGNTIYF. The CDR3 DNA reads TGTGCCAGCAGCGAACAGGTTTCCTTCTCCGGAAACACCATATATTTT.

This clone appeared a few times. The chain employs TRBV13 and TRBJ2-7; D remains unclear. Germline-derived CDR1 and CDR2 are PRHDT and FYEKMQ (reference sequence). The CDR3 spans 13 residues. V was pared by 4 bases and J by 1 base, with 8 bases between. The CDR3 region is CASSSRSSYEQYF. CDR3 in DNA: TGTGCCAGCAGCTCCCGGTCATCCTACGAGCAGTACTTC.

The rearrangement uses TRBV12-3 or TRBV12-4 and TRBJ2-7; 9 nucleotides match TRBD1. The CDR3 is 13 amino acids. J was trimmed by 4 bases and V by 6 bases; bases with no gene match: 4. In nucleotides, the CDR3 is TGTGCCAGCAGGGGGGACAGGGAATACGAGCAGTACTTC. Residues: CASRGDREYEQYF.

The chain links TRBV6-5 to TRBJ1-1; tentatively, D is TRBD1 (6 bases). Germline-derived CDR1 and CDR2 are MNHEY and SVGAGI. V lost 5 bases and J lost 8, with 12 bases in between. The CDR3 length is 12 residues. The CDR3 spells CASSTSRGEAFF. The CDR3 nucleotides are TGTGCCAGCAGTACATCCAGGGGAGAAGCTTTCTTT.

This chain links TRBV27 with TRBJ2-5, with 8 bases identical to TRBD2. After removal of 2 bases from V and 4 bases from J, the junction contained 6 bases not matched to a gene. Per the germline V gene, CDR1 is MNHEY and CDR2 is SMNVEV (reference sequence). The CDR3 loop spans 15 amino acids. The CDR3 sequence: CASSLTAAGGETQYF. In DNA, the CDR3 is TGTGCCAGCAGTTTAACGGCGGCGGGAGGAGAGACCCAGTACTTC.

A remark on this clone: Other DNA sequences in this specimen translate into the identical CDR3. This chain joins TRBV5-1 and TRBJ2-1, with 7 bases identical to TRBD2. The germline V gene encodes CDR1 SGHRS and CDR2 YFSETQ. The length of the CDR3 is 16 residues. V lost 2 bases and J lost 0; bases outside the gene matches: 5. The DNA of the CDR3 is TGCGCCAGCAGCTTAGGGCTAGCGGCCTCCTACAATGAGCAGTTCTTC. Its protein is CASSLGLAASYNEQFF. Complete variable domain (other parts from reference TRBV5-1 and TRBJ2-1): KAGVTQTPRYLIKTRGQQVTLSCSPISGHRSVSWYQQTPGQGLQFLFEYFSETQRNKGNFPGRFSGRQFSNSRSEMNVSTLELGDSALYLCASSLGLAASYNEQFFGPGTRLTVL.

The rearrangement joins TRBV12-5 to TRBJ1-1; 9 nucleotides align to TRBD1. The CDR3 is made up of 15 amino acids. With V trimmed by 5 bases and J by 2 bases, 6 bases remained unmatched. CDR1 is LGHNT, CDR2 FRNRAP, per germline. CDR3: CASGPPGQGNTEAFF. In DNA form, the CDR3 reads TGTGCTAGTGGTCCCCCGGGACAGGGAAACACTGAAGCTTTCTTT.

CDR3 nucleotides: TGTGCCAGCAGCTCGGGACAGGGAACCCACGAGCAGTACTTC. This gives the protein CASSSGQGTHEQYF. V gene TRBV7-3 combines with J gene TRBJ2-7, with 9 bases matching TRBD1. The CDR3 runs to 14 residues. V lost 4 bases, J lost 5 bases, and 6 bases stayed unmatched. The germline gives CDR1 SGHTA, CDR2 FQGTGA.

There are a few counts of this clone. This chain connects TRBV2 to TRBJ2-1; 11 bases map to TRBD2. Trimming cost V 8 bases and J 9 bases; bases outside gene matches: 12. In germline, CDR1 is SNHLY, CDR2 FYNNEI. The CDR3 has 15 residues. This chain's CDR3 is CASSGASGGISEQFF. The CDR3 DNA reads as TGTGCCAGCTCTGGGGCTAGCGGGGGGATAAGTGAGCAGTTCTTC.

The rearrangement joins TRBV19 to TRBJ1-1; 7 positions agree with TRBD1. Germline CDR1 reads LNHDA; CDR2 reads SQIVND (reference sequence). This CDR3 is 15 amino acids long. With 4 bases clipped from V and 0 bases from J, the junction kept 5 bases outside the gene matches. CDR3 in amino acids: CASSRQGQMNTEAFF. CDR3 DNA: TGTGCCAGTAGTAGGCAGGGACAGATGAACACTGAAGCTTTCTTT.

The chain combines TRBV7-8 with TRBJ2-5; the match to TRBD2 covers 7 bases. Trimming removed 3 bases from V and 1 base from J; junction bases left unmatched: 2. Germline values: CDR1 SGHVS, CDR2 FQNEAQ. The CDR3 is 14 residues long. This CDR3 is CASSFREGQETQYF. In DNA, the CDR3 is TGTGCCAGCAGCTTCAGGGAGGGCCAAGAGACCCAGTACTTC.

The CDR3 reads CASSARGGRETQYF. CDR3 coding DNA: TGTGCCAGCAGCGCGCGGGGGGGCCGGGAGACCCAGTACTTC. The chain recombines TRBV7-8 with TRBJ2-5; TRBD2 aligns across 9 bases. Trimming removed 5 bases from V and 5 bases from J; junction bases left unmatched: 6. CDR1 is SGHVS and CDR2 is FQNEAQ in the germline V gene. This CDR3 contains 14 residues.